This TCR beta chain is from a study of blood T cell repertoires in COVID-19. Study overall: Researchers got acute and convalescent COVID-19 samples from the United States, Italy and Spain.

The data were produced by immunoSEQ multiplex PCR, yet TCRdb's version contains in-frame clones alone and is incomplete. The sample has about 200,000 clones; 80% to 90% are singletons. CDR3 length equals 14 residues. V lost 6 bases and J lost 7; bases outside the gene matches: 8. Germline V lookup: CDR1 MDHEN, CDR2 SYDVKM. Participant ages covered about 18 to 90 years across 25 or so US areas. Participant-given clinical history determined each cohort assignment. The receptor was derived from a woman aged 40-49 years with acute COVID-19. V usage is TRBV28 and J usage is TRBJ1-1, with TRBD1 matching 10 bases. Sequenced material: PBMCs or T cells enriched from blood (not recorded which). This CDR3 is CASSPGTGEDEAFF. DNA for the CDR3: TGTGCCAGCAGCCCTGGGACAGGGGAGGATGAAGCTTTCTTT.